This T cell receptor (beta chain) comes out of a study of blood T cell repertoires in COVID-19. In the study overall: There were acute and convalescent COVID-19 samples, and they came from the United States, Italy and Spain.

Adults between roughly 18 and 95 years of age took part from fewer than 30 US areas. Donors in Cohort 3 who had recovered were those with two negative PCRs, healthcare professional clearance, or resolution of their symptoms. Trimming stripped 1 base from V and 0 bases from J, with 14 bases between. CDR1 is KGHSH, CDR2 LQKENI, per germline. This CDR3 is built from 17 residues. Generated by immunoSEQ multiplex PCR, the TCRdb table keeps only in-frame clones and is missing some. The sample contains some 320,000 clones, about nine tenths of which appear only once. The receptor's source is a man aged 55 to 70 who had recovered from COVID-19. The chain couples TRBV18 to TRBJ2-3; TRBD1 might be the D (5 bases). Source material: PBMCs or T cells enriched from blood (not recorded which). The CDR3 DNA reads TGTGCCAGCTCACCACGATCTGGGGCAGGGAGCACAGATACGCAGTATTTT. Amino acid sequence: CASSPRSGAGSTDTQYF.